The clone carrying this T cell receptor beta chain has only a few counts. These data originate in a study of beta chain features in type 1 diabetes. The V segment lost 5 bases and the J segment 6 bases; nucleotides outside the gene matches: 13. The CDR3 spans 16 residues. The germline gives CDR1 LNHDA, CDR2 SQIVND (reference sequence). The study reverse transcribed the entire isolated RNA, so it sequenced expressed TCRB transcripts. This table comes from immunoSEQ multiplex PCR, and its TCRdb copy is limited to in-frame clones, with some not included. The sample consists of approximately 250,000 clones, more than 9% of them appearing once.

The TCR sequence derives from a woman aged 18-30 years in good health. The rearrangement links TRBV19 to TRBJ2-3, with TRBD1 matching over 8 bases. Sequenced sample: naive CD4+ T cells from blood. CDR3 bases: TGTGCCAGTAGTGATCCAGGGGGCCCTTTCACGGATACGCAGTATTTT. Protein product: CASSDPGGPFTDTQYF.